There are a few counts of the clone carrying this TCR beta chain. The junction does not match germline at one end; this may be a read error. The authors reverse transcribed about 0.5 to 1 ug RNA with random hexamers. Each CDR3 protein is one row after TCRdb ran MiXCR on the immunoSEQ multiplex PCR reads. This table has about 120,000 distinct CDR3 sequences, around 94% appearing once. The record originates from a study of CD8 T cells in Susac syndrome. CDR3 length: 13 amino acids. Germline V gene lookup returns CDR1 SSHAT and CDR2 FNYEAQ (reference sequence). The receptor comes from a human donor in good health. Sequencing was done on a sample of CD4+ T cells from PBMCs. The chain recombines TRBV7-7 with TRBJ2-5, with 7 positions matching TRBD1. As DNA, the CDR3 is TGTGCTAGCAGCTCCGACAGGGAGGAGACCCAGTACTTC. It translates to CASSSDREETQYF.